What follows is one T cell receptor (beta chain) and its context. These data originate in a study of cytomegalovirus exposure and HLA in healthy donors. The PCR had 60 Vbeta and 13 Jbeta primers. The method was immunoSEQ multiplex PCR; TCRdb's version includes in-frame clones alone and lacks a portion of them. The sample yields 55,000 to 80,000 clones, 60% to 80% seen once. J lost 6 bases, V lost 5 bases, and 6 bases had no gene match. CDR3 length: 14 amino acids. The germline V gene encodes CDR1 SGHAT and CDR2 FQNNGV. Sequencing input: PBMCs. This TCR came from a man aged 55 to 70 in good health and CMV-seropositive. V is TRBV11-2 and J is TRBJ1-2, with 10 bases fitting TRBD1. For the CDR3, the DNA is TGTGCCAGCAGCACCCGTGACAGGGGGCATGGCTACACCTTC. Encoded protein: CASSTRDRGHGYTF. Together with reference TRBV11-2 and TRBJ1-2, the CDR3 gives the full variable domain: EAGVAQSPRYKIIEKRQSVAFWCNPISGHATLYWYQQILGQGPKLLIQFQNNGVVDDSQLPKDRFSAERLKGVDSTLKIQPAKLEDSAVYLCASSTRDRGHGYTFGSGTRLTVV.